This T cell receptor beta chain was identified during a study of T cells in Graves' hyperthyroidism and ophthalmopathy. The wider study: Peripheral blood sampling occurred at initial diagnosis, before any treatment.

This clonotype was counted between two and nine times. Researchers took RNA transcripts and amplified the TCR beta CDR3 regions from them. When the TCR CDR3 underwent first-round RT-PCR, the HTBI primer set was used. Via MiXCR, TCRdb re-called the multiplex PCR reads, giving one row per CDR3 protein. The sample has some 320,000 distinct CDR3 sequences; roughly 13% are singletons. Sequences were obtained from blood. The sequence was collected from a woman between 40 and 55 years old with Graves' ophthalmopathy.

CDR3 DNA sequence: TGTGCCAGCAGCGAACAGGGACTATCTGGAAACACCATATATTTT. Protein: CASSEQGLSGNTIYF. The chain has TRBV11-3 and TRBJ1-3; TRBD1 is a possible D gene (6 bases). This CDR3 is 15 amino acids long. V was pared by 5 bases and J by 1 base, with 12 bases between. CDR1 SGHNT and CDR2 YENEEA come from the germline V gene.